This is a list of T cell receptor beta chains from one sample in a study of glioma-infiltrating T cells. MiXCR, applied by TCRdb to the multiplex PCR reads, yields one record per CDR3 protein. Among roughly 190,000 distinct CDR3 sequences listed, about 31% were seen once. Sequencing was performed on glioma tissue, nonneoplastic brain tissue, or PBMCs (not recorded which). These receptors originate from a human donor with low-grade glioma or glioblastoma, undergoing nonglioma brain surgery, or in good health (not recorded which). Both conserved end residues are part of each CDR3. The D gene is left open where the match is weak. Only some rows state a clone size, as once, few, many or a class for expanded clones.

D gene	clone size	V gene	J gene	CDR3 DNA	CDR3 protein
TRBD2	many	TRBV27	TRBJ2-1	TGTGCCAGCAGTCCGTGGACTAGCGGGAGCGATGAGCAGTTCTTC	CASSPWTSGSDEQFF
TRBD2	.	TRBV4-3	TRBJ2-7	TGCGCCAGCAGCCAAGTCCGCGGGAGTCGGTACGAGCAGTACTTC	CASSQVRGSRYEQYF
TRBD2	few	TRBV19	TRBJ2-7	TGTGCCAGTAGTCAAGGGACTATCTACGAGCAGTACTTC	CASSQGTIYEQYF
.	many	TRBV7-7	TRBJ2-5	TGTGCCAGCAGCCCGGACATGCGAGTAGAGACCCAGTACTTC	CASSPDMRVETQYF
.	.	TRBV20-1	TRBJ1-1	TGCAGTGCTAGAGGGGCAGGCATCGTCGCTGAAGCTTTCTTT	CSARGAGIVAEAFF
.	many	TRBV28	TRBJ1-2	TGTGCCAGCAGTTCCGAACAGGGAATAGGAGTTGGCTACACCTTC	CASSSEQGIGVGYTF
TRBD1	many	TRBV12-3/TRBV12-4	TRBJ2-3	TGTGCCAGCAGTCGGACAGGGAGCACAGATACGCAGTATTTT	CASSRTGSTDTQYF
.	.	TRBV5-8	TRBJ2-5	TGTGCCAGCAGCTTGCAGGGAGGCACTGAGACCCAGTACTTC	CASSLQGGTETQYF
TRBD2	many	TRBV20-1	TRBJ2-7	TGCAGTGCCATCGAAATAGCGGGAGAGTTCGCGTACGAGCAGTACTTC	CSAIEIAGEFAYEQYF
.	.	TRBV12-3/TRBV12-4	TRBJ2-2	TGTGCCAGCAGTCCGGGGACTTTTCGCGGGGAGCTGTTTTTT	CASSPGTFRGELFF
TRBD1	.	TRBV6-1	TRBJ1-1	TGTGCCAGCACCACAGGGGGGGCAGGCATCGTCGCTGAAGCTTTCTTT	CASTTGGAGIVAEAFF
.	.	TRBV5-1	TRBJ2-3	TGCGCCAGCAGCTTGGATCAGGGCGCAGATACGCAGTATTTT	CASSLDQGADTQYF
.	many	TRBV6-1	TRBJ2-1	TGTGCCAGCAGTGAAGAATGGGTATCCTACAATGAGCAGTTCTTC	CASSEEWVSYNEQFF
.	many	TRBV4-3	TRBJ1-1	TGCGCCAGCAGCGGTGGGCTAAGGAACACTGAAGCTTTCTTT	CASSGGLRNTEAFF
.	.	TRBV12-3/TRBV12-4	TRBJ2-2	TGTGCCAGCAACCAACCCTCGGCGACCACGAACACCGGGGAGCTGTTTTTT	CASNQPSATTNTGELFF
.	few	TRBV7-2	TRBJ2-2	TGTGCCAGCAGCTTAGAGGCGGGGACGAACACCGGGGAGCTGTTTTTT	CASSLEAGTNTGELFF
TRBD1	many	TRBV6-1	TRBJ1-1	TGTGCCAGCAGTGATTTACAGGGGATGAACACTGAAGCTTTCTTT	CASSDLQGMNTEAFF
.	many	TRBV2	TRBJ1-5	TGTGCCAGCAGTGAGGGGCGCAATCAGCCCCAGCATTTT	CASSEGRNQPQHF
TRBD2	.	TRBV2	TRBJ2-7	TGTGCCAGCAGTGGTGGGGCTAGCGGGAGTGGCTACGAGCAGTACTTC	CASSGGASGSGYEQYF
.	many	TRBV20-1	TRBJ2-5	TGCAGTGCCTTGTTCATCAGCGTGCAAGAGACCCAGTACTTC	CSALFISVQETQYF
TRBD2	many	TRBV6-1	TRBJ2-5	TGTGCCAGCAGCCGGGGACTAGCGAGTAGGGAGACCCAGTACTTC	CASSRGLASRETQYF
.	.	TRBV6-1	TRBJ2-7	TGTGCCAGCAGCAAAGTTGGCGGGATGGGGGGTGACGAGCAGTACTTC	CASSKVGGMGGDEQYF
.	.	TRBV5-1	TRBJ2-4	TGCGCCAGCAGCTTGGGTAGCGGTCAAAACATTCAGTACTTC	CASSLGSGQNIQYF
TRBD2	few	TRBV11-1	TRBJ2-3	TGTGCCAGCAGCCGAGGACTAGCCCCAGATACGCAGTATTTT	CASSRGLAPDTQYF
.	few	TRBV10-3	TRBJ2-3	TGTGCCATCAGTGACCCGACTGGTGGCCCAGATACGCAGTATTTT	CAISDPTGGPDTQYF
.	many	TRBV6-5	TRBJ1-2	TGTGCCAGCAGTTACTCGAGACACGGGACAAACTATGGCTACACCTTC	CASSYSRHGTNYGYTF
TRBD2	.	TRBV7-2	TRBJ2-3	TGTGCCAGCAGCTTGAGGCTAGCGGTAGTGGCGGATACCCAGTATTTT	CASSLRLAVVADTQYF
.	many	TRBV20-1	TRBJ1-2	TGCAGTGCTAGAGATCGGAGGGACGGGTATGGCTACACCTTC	CSARDRRDGYGYTF
.	many	TRBV7-8	TRBJ2-3	TGTGCCAGCAGCTTATTCGTTACGGGCCACACAGATACGCAGTATTTT	CASSLFVTGHTDTQYF
.	many	TRBV20-1	TRBJ2-7	TGCAGTGCCACCTCGGGTAGCGCCGAGCAGTACTTC	CSATSGSAEQYF
TRBD2	.	TRBV24-1	TRBJ2-7	TGTGCCACCAGTGACACCGGGGTAAGCGGGAAGGAAAAGTACTTC	CATSDTGVSGKEKYF
.	many	TRBV4-1	TRBJ1-3	TGCGCCAGCAGCCAAGTCCCCCGAGGAAGCTCTGGAAACACCATATATTTT	CASSQVPRGSSGNTIYF
.	many	TRBV20-1	TRBJ2-3	TGCAGTGCTAGAGATCGGGAGCGCAACACAGATACGCAGTATTTT	CSARDRERNTDTQYF
.	many	TRBV27	TRBJ1-1	TGTGCCAGCAGTCTCGACAGCTACACTGAAGCTTTCTTT	CASSLDSYTEAFF
TRBD2	many	TRBV20-1	TRBJ2-1	TGCAGTGCTAGAGATCGCGCGGGAGCTCTTACAATTGAGCAGTTCTTC	CSARDRAGALTIEQFF
TRBD1	many	TRBV24-1	TRBJ2-3	TGTGCCACCAGTGATGGGACAGGGGCCACAGATACGCAGTATTTT	CATSDGTGATDTQYF
.	many	TRBV3-1	TRBJ1-5	TGTGCCAGCAGCAGCACATCGGGGGGGCCCCAGCATTTT	CASSSTSGGPQHF
.	many	TRBV18	TRBJ1-1	TGTGCCAGCTCACCAATCGCAGCCACTGAAGCTTTCTTT	CASSPIAATEAFF
.	.	TRBV30	TRBJ1-1	TGTGCCTGGAGTGTACTCAAAGCTGCTTTCTTT	CAWSVLKAAFF
TRBD2	many	TRBV6-1	TRBJ2-1	TGTGCCAGCAGGCTAGCGGTTTCCTACAATGAGCAGTTCTTC	CASRLAVSYNEQFF
TRBD1	.	TRBV6-1	TRBJ2-5	TGTGCCAGCAGTCGACAGGGGATTAAGATGGAGACCCAGTACTTC	CASSRQGIKMETQYF
.	many	TRBV24-1	TRBJ2-1	TGTGCCACCAGTGATTTGGAGACCCCTCAGTTCTTC	CATSDLETPQFF
.	many	TRBV19	TRBJ1-5	TGTGCCAGTCGGTTGGGGGGGCTGGGGAGCAATCAGCCCCAGCATTTT	CASRLGGLGSNQPQHF
.	many	TRBV28	TRBJ1-5	TGTGCCAGCAATACAGGCTCACAGCCCCAGCATTTT	CASNTGSQPQHF
.	few	TRBV12-3/TRBV12-4	TRBJ2-5	TGTGCCAGCAGTCCCCGTGGCGGGAAAGAGACCCAGTACTTC	CASSPRGGKETQYF
TRBD2	many	TRBV2	TRBJ2-1	TGTGCCAGCACTCGAGCGAGCGGGAGGGCCGATGAGCAGTTCTTC	CASTRASGRADEQFF
.	.	TRBV9	TRBJ2-3	TGTGCCAGCAGCCTCCGCGGGGCCCCAAGCACAGATACGCAGTATTTT	CASSLRGAPSTDTQYF
TRBD1	few	TRBV9	TRBJ2-5	TGTGCCAGCAGCGATCGGACAGGGCCAGGACAAGAGACCCAGTACTTC	CASSDRTGPGQETQYF
.	many	TRBV20-1	TRBJ1-6	TGCAGTGCCTCCACCGAGAGCTCCTATAATTCACCCCTCCACTTT	CSASTESSYNSPLHF
.	many	TRBV7-3	TRBJ2-7	TGTGCCAGCAGCTTAAGCGCGGATGCGGACGAGCAGTACTTC	CASSLSADADEQYF
.	.	TRBV20-1	TRBJ2-1	TGCAGTGCCAAGGCTAGAGTAGGTCGGGATGAGCAGTTCTTC	CSAKARVGRDEQFF
.	many	TRBV6-1	TRBJ2-3	TGTGCCAGCAGTAAAACGTTGTTTGGATTGTCTAGCACAGATACGCAGTATTTT	CASSKTLFGLSSTDTQYF
TRBD2	many	TRBV10-3	TRBJ2-7	TGTGCCATCAGTGAGACCGCTGGGGACTACTACGAGCAGTACTTC	CAISETAGDYYEQYF